This TCR beta chain appears in the sequencing data of a study of response to subunit inactivated influenza vaccine. General study results and limits: New T cells are recruited in small numbers by each seasonal influenza vaccination, according to the authors' suggestion.

Concerning this clonotype: No antigen is known for it.

TCRdb reprocessed the RT-PCR reads via MiXCR and lists one record per CDR3 protein. This sample carries over 400,000 distinct CDR3 sequences, approximately 11% of them seen once, and the ten largest clones take less than 15%. CDR3 size: 14 residues. The V gene's germline CDR1 is MDHEN and CDR2 SYDVKM. V shed 7 bases and J 7 bases; nucleotides not matched to a gene: 7. The J gene is TRBJ2-7, the V gene TRBV28; 13 nucleotides agree with TRBD2. The clonotype comes from a man in his fifties or sixties who received an inactivated influenza vaccine. The sample here was PBMCs from blood, taken roughly 6 weeks after vaccination. In DNA, the CDR3 is TGTGCCAGCAAAACTAGCGGGGGGGCCGAAGAGCAGTACTTC. It translates to CASKTSGGAEEQYF. Full variable domain (outside the CDR3, taken from reference TRBV28 and TRBJ2-7): DVKVTQSSRYLVKRTGEKVFLECVQDMDHENMFWYRQDPGLGLRLIYFSYDVKMKEKGDIPEGYSVSREKKERFSLILESASTNQTSMYLCASKTSGGAEEQYFGPGTRLTVT.